This TCR beta chain emerged from a study of cytomegalovirus exposure and HLA in healthy donors. Findings and caveats of the study: Rarity held for most TCR sequences, but there were some public TCRs that occurred in many donors.

For this clone: Its antigen is undetermined.

Primers for the PCR totalled 60 Vbeta and 13 Jbeta. The table came from immunoSEQ multiplex PCR; TCRdb's copy has only in-frame clones and leaves some out. The sample has roughly 110,000 clones, 65% to 80% seen once. The CDR3 contains 14 residues. Deletions cut 0 bases from V and 5 bases from J, with 8 bases between. Germline assignment: CDR1 SGHTA and CDR2 FQGNSA. The sequence derives from a male donor in good health and CMV-seronegative. The sample taken for sequencing was PBMCs. This chain connects TRBV7-2 to TRBJ2-1; the D gene is possibly TRBD1 (6 bases). The CDR3 nucleotides are TGTGCCAGCAGCTTAGCATACAGGGACAATGAGCAGTTCTTC. It specifies CASSLAYRDNEQFF. The full variable domain, completed using reference TRBV7-2 and TRBJ2-1, is GAGVSQSPSNKVTEKGKDVELRCDPISGHTALYWYRQSLGQGLEFLIYFQGNSAPDKSGLPSDRFSAERTGGSVSTLTIQRTQQEDSAVYLCASSLAYRDNEQFFGPGTRLTVL.